These 9 T cell receptor beta chains share one sample of origin, sequenced in a study of OX40 agonist ivuxolimab in advanced cancers. This table comes from immunoSEQ multiplex PCR, and its TCRdb copy is limited to in-frame clones, with some not included. The table shows about 62,000 clones, with about 81% occurring only once. The input for sequencing was CD4+ or CD8+ T cells sorted from blood, taken in a trial of the OX40 agonist ivuxolimab. All receptors derive from an adult with an advanced solid tumor such as melanoma, head and neck, liver or kidney cancer.

The chain couples TRBV18 to TRBJ1-5, with a tentative D call TRBD1 (6 bases). Germline values: CDR1 KGHSH, CDR2 LQKENI. Trimming removed 5 bases at V and 0 bases at J, with 14 bases between. The CDR3 has 16 residues. CDR3 nucleotide sequence: TGTGCCAGCTCAGGGCAGGGGACTAATAGCAATCAGCCCCAGCATTTT. Amino acid sequence: CASSGQGTNSNQPQHF. Full variable domain (rest looked up from reference TRBV18 and TRBJ1-5): NAGVMQNPRHLVRRRGQEARLRCSPMKGHSHVYWYRQLPEEGLKFMVYLQKENIIDESGMPKERFSAEFPKEGPSILRIQQVVRGDSAAYFCASSGQGTNSNQPQHFGDGTRLSIL.

In this sample, this clone turned up a few times. The chain is built from TRBV30 and TRBJ2-7; tentatively, D is TRBD1 (6 bases). The CDR3 runs to 13 residues. Per the germline V gene, CDR1 is GTSNPN and CDR2 is SVGIG (reference sequence). V was shortened by 1 base and J by 3 bases, with 10 bases between the two germline ends. The CDR3 DNA reads as TGTGCCTGGAGTGGGGACAAAGTCTACGAGCAGTACTTC. Amino acid sequence: CAWSGDKVYEQYF.

Many counts were recorded for this clone. This sequence joins TRBV2 and TRBJ1-5; D perhaps matches TRBD1 (5 bases). Trimming removed 5 bases from V and 3 bases from J, with 20 bases in between. The CDR3 length is 17 residues. The germline V gene encodes CDR1 SNHLY and CDR2 FYNNEI. This chain's CDR3 is CASSPGLRGLVNQPQHF. The DNA for the CDR3 is TGTGCCAGCAGTCCCGGTCTTCGGGGGTTGGTCAATCAGCCCCAGCATTTT.

V is TRBV29-1 and J is TRBJ1-2, with a weak D call TRBD1 (5 bases). Germline V CDR1 and CDR2: SQVTM, ANQGSEA. The CDR3 has 12 amino acids. The V gene lost 7 bases and the J gene lost 4 bases, with 13 bases spanning the gap. CDR3 sequence reads: CSGDDVIYGYTF. The CDR3 nucleotides are TGCAGCGGGGACGACGTAATCTATGGCTACACCTTC.

This chain uses TRBV7-9 with TRBJ1-1; D unresolved. The CDR3 totals 16 residues. V gave up 5 bases and J gave up 1 base, with 17 bases separating them. Germline V lookup: CDR1 SEHNR, CDR2 FQNEAQ (reference sequence). CDR3 amino acids: CASSNLERGRNTEAFF. As DNA, the CDR3 is TGTGCCAGCAGCAATCTTGAGCGAGGCCGGAACACTGAAGCTTTCTTT.

J is TRBJ1-4 and V is TRBV6-5, with D possibly matching TRBD1 (5 bases). Trimming shortened V by 5 bases and J by 5 bases, and 15 bases separated the two germline ends. The CDR3 is 15 amino acids. Germline V gene data show CDR1 as MNHEY and CDR2 as SVGAGI. The CDR3 DNA sequence: TGTGCCAGCAGTCGATCAGGGCGGCAAAATGAAAAACTGTTTTTT. Amino acids: CASSRSGRQNEKLFF.

The chain is built from TRBV10-2 and TRBJ2-1, with 10 bases aligning to TRBD1. The length of the CDR3 is 13 residues. Germline CDR1 reads WSHSY; CDR2 reads SAAADI. The V gene end was trimmed by 8 bases and the J gene end by 4 bases; junction bases not matched to a gene: 2. The DNA for the CDR3 is TGCGCCAGCCGGGACAGGGGTTACAATGAGCAGTTCTTC. This encodes CASRDRGYNEQFF.

The J gene is TRBJ1-1, the V gene TRBV6-5; D gene uncertain. Germline V CDR1 and CDR2: MNHEY, SVGAGI. This CDR3 region has 14 residues. Trimming removed 0 bases from V and 1 base from J, with 6 bases in between. The CDR3 reads CASSYSSENTEAFF. CDR3 nucleotide sequence: TGTGCCAGCAGTTACTCGAGCGAGAACACTGAAGCTTTCTTT.

This clone appeared a few times. The J gene is TRBJ1-2, the V gene TRBV7-6; 9 bases align to TRBD1. CDR1 SGHVS and CDR2 FNYEAQ come from the germline V gene. The CDR3 loop spans 15 amino acids. Trimming took 4 bases from V and 7 from J; bases not matched to a gene: 10. The CDR3 region has the DNA TGTGCCAGCAGCTCATACCGGGACAGGGCTTCTGGCTACACCTTC. It is translated as CASSSYRDRASGYTF.